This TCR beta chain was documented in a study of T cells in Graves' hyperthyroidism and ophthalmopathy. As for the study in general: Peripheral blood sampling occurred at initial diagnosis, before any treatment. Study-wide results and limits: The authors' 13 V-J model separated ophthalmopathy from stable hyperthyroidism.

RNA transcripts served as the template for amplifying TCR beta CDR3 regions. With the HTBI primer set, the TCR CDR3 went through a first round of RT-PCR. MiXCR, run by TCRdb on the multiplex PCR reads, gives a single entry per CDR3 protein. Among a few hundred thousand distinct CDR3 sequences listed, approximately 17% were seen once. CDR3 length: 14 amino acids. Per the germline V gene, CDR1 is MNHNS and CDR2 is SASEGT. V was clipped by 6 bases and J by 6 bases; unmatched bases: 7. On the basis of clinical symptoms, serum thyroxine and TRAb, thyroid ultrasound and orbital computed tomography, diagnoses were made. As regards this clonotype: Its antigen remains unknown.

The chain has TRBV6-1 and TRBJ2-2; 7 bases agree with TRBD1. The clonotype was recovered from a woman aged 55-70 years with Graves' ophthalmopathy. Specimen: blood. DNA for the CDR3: TGTGCCAGCAGAGACGACAGGGCCGCCGGGGAGCTGTTTTTT. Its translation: CASRDDRAAGELFF.